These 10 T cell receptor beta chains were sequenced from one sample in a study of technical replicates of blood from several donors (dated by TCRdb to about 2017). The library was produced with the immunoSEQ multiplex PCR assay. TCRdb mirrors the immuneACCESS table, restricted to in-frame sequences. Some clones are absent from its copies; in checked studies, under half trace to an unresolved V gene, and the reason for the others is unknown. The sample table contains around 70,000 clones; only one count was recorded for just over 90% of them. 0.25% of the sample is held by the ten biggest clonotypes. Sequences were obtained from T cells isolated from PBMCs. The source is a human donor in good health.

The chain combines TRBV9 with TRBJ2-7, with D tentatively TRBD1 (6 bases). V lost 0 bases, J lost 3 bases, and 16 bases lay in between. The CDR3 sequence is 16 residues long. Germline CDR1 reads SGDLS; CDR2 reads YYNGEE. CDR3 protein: CASSVGQAGTIYEQYF. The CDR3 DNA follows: TGTGCCAGCAGCGTAGGCCAGGCCGGGACAATCTACGAGCAGTACTTC. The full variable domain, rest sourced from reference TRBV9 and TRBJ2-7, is DSGVTQTPKHLITATGQRVTLRCSPRSGDLSVYWYQQSLDQGLQFLIQYYNGEERAKGNILERFSAQQFPDLHSELNLSSLELGDSALYFCASSVGQAGTIYEQYFGPGTRLTVT.

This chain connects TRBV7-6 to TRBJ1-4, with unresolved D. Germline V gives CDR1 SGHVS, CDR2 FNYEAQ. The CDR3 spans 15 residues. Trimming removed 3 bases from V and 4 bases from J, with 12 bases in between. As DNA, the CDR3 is TGTGCCAGCAGCTTGACGACAAGGCTTAATGAAAAACTGTTTTTT. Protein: CASSLTTRLNEKLFF.

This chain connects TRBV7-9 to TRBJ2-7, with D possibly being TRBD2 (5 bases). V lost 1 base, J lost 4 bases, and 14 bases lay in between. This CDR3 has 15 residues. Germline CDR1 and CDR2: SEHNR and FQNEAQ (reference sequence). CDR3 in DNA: TGTGCCAGCAGCTTAGTCGGAGCGGAGGTATACGAGCAGTACTTC. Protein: CASSLVGAEVYEQYF.

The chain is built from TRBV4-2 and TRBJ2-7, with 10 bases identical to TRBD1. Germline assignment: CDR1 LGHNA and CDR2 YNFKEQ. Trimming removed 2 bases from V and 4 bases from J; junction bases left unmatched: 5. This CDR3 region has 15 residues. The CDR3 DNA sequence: TGTGCCAGCAGCCAATTTGGGACAGGGGCGTACGAGCAGTACTTC. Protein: CASSQFGTGAYEQYF.

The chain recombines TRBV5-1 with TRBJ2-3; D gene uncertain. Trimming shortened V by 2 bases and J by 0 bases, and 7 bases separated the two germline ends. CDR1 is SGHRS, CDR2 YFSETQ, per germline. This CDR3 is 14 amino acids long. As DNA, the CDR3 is TGCGCCAGCAGCTTAGCCGCAAGCACAGATACGCAGTATTTT. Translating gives CASSLAASTDTQYF.

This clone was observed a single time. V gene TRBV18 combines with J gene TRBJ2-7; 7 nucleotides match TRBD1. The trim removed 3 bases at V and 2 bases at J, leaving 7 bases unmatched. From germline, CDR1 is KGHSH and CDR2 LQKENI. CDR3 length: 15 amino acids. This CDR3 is CASSPPATGTYEQYF. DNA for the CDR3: TGTGCCAGCTCACCCCCAGCGACAGGGACCTACGAGCAGTACTTC.

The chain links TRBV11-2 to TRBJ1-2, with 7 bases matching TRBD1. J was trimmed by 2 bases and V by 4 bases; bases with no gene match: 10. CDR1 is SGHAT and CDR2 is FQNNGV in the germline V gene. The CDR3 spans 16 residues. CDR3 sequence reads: CASSSQPTGANYGYTF. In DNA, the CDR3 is TGTGCCAGCAGCTCACAACCTACAGGGGCGAACTATGGCTACACCTTC.

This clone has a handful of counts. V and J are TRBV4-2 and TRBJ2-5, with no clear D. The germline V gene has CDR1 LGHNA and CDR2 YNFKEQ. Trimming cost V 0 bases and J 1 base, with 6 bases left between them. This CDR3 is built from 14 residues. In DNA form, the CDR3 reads TGTGCCAGCAGCCAAGATGCTAGCCAAGAGACCCAGTACTTC. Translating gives CASSQDASQETQYF.

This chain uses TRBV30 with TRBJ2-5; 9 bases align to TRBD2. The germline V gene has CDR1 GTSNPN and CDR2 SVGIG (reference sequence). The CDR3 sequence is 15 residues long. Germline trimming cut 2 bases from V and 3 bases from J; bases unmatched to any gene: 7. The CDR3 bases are TGTGCCTGGAGTTTCCTAGCGGGGCCCGAAGAGACCCAGTACTTC. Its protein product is CAWSFLAGPEETQYF.

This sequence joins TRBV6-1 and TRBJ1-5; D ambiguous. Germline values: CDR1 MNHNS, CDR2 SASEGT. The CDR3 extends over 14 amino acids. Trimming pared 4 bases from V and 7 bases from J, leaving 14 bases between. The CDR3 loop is CASSGGSPGQPQHF. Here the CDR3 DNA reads TGTGCCAGCAGTGGCGGGTCCCCGGGACAGCCCCAGCATTTT.